The clone carrying this T cell receptor (beta chain) was counted many times. Other DNA sequences of this sample code for an identical CDR3. The sample originates from a study of shared clonotypes between healthy human individuals. Some clones are missing from TCRdb's copy, which holds only in-frame ones; the method was immunoSEQ multiplex PCR. The table includes a few hundred thousand clones, 75% to 80% detected once. The sample consisted of PBMCs. The receptor's source is a woman in her forties in good health. Some clones in this sample may be carry-over from other donors' samples.

The CDR3 sequence is CASSFAPSYEQYF. In DNA form, the CDR3 reads TGTGCCAGCAGTTTCGCGCCGTCCTACGAGCAGTACTTC. The rearrangement joins TRBV28 to TRBJ2-7; no definite D call. Germline loops: CDR1 MDHEN, CDR2 SYDVKM. V lost 3 bases and J 1 base, leaving 7 bases between the germline ends. The CDR3 runs 13 residues.